What follows are 19 T cell receptor beta chains derived from one specimen sequenced in a study of technical replicates of blood from several donors. Repertoires were generated with immunoSEQ multiplex PCR, while TCRdb's copy carries only in-frame clones and drops some. The repertoire holds more than 60,000 clones, 85% to 95% seen once, with 0.41% in the top ten. Sequences were obtained from T cells isolated from PBMCs. Receptor source: a human donor in good health.

This clone appeared once. V is TRBV5-1 and J is TRBJ2-7; D is perhaps TRBD1 (6 bases). With 1 base removed from V and 7 bases from J, the gap between germline ends came to 6 bases. This CDR3 is 11 amino acids long. Germline CDR1 reads SGHRS; CDR2 reads YFSETQ. CDR3 coding DNA: TGCGCCAGCAGCTTGAGGGGGGAGCAGTACTTC. Amino acids: CASSLRGEQYF.

The chain is built from TRBV5-4 and TRBJ1-3; D is undetermined. The germline V gene has CDR1 SGHNT and CDR2 YYREEE (reference sequence). The CDR3 spans 12 residues. Trimming took 4 bases from V and 4 from J, leaving 6 bases between them. CDR3 protein: CASSLQGNTIYF. CDR3 bases: TGTGCCAGCAGCCTACAGGGAAACACCATATATTTT.

The chain carries TRBV5-1 and TRBJ2-2, with TRBD1 matching 7 bases. Germline V gene lookup returns CDR1 SGHRS and CDR2 YFSETQ. The length of the CDR3 is 14 residues. Trimming at V came to 8 bases and at J to 4 bases, leaving 8 bases not matched to a gene. The CDR3 is CASYRDSTTGELFF. In DNA form, the CDR3 reads TGCGCCAGTTACCGGGACAGTACCACCGGGGAGCTGTTTTTT. The whole variable domain, filled in from reference TRBV5-1 and TRBJ2-2, reads KAGVTQTPRYLIKTRGQQVTLSCSPISGHRSVSWYQQTPGQGLQFLFEYFSETQRNKGNFPGRFSGRQFSNSRSEMNVSTLELGDSALYLCASYRDSTTGELFFGEGSRLTVL.

The rearrangement joins TRBV12-5 to TRBJ1-5; no clear D. The V gene lost 1 base and the J gene lost 5 bases, with 6 bases spanning the gap. The CDR3 is made up of 13 amino acids. Germline CDR1 is LGHNT and CDR2 is FRNRAP. The CDR3, as DNA: TGTGCTAGTGGTTTGGGGAGGGATCAGCCCCAGCATTTT. Amino acids: CASGLGRDQPQHF.

Only one count was recorded for this clone. V and J are TRBV2 and TRBJ2-5, with D maybe TRBD2 (6 bases). Trimming cost V 4 bases and J 5 bases, with 17 bases left between them. Germline V lookup: CDR1 SNHLY, CDR2 FYNNEI. CDR3 length: 15 amino acids. This CDR3 reads CASSGSTSHGETQYF. DNA for the CDR3: TGTGCCAGCAGTGGATCAACTAGCCACGGGGAGACCCAGTACTTC.

The chain carries TRBV10-3 and TRBJ2-2; TRBD2 aligns across 8 bases. Germline V CDR1 and CDR2: ENHRY, SYGVKD. J gave up 6 bases and V 2 bases, and 8 bases lay outside the gene matches. CDR3 size: 16 residues. CDR3: CAISEGIAGYPGELFF. The DNA of the CDR3 is TGTGCCATCAGTGAGGGAATAGCGGGATATCCCGGGGAGCTGTTTTTT.

This sequence joins TRBV5-4 and TRBJ2-7, with TRBD2 matching over 10 bases. The trim removed 3 bases at V and 5 bases at J, leaving 8 bases unmatched. The germline V gene encodes CDR1 SGHNT and CDR2 YYREEE (reference sequence). The CDR3 is 15 amino acids. This CDR3 is CASSYRLAGYHEQYF. CDR3 nucleotides: TGTGCCAGCAGCTACAGACTAGCGGGTTACCACGAGCAGTACTTC.

The CDR3 loop reads CASSLMGVGDTQYF. In DNA form, the CDR3 reads TGTGCCAGCAGCTTAATGGGAGTTGGAGATACGCAGTATTTT. The V gene is TRBV11-2, the J gene TRBJ2-3; TRBD2 might be the D (5 bases). Trimming took 2 bases from V and 5 from J, leaving 11 bases between them. Germline lookup yields CDR1 SGHAT and CDR2 FQNNGV. The CDR3 consists of 14 residues.

This clone has just one count. The gene calls are TRBV15 and TRBJ2-1; TRBD1 is a possible D gene (7 bases). CDR1 and CDR2 (germline): LNHNV, YYDKDF (reference sequence). The CDR3 is 15 amino acids. V lost 4 bases and J lost 7, with 17 bases in between. CDR3 DNA: TGTGCCACCAGCAAAGCATTACAGGGGAGGAATGAGCAGTTCTTC. Protein: CATSKALQGRNEQFF.

The chain joins TRBV6-5 to TRBJ1-5; D is ambiguous. This CDR3 has 14 residues. Germline CDR1 MNHEY, CDR2 SVGAGI. V was clipped by 0 bases and J by 7 bases, with 10 bases between them. CDR3 in amino acids: CASSYSQVYQPQHF. The DNA of the CDR3 is TGTGCCAGCAGTTACTCTCAGGTTTACCAGCCCCAGCATTTT.

J is TRBJ1-1 and V is TRBV2; D uncertain. Germline-derived CDR1 and CDR2 are SNHLY and FYNNEI. The CDR3 runs to 12 residues. V was cut by 7 bases and J by 3 bases, with 9 bases left in between. This chain's CDR3 is CASIHGDTEAFF. DNA for the CDR3: TGTGCCAGCATTCACGGGGACACTGAAGCTTTCTTT.

This clone was observed a single time. V gene TRBV18 combines with J gene TRBJ2-7, with D hard to call. CDR1 is KGHSH and CDR2 is LQKENI in the germline V gene. Trimming removed 5 bases at V and 1 base at J, with 18 bases between. This CDR3 region has 16 residues. CDR3 amino acids: CASSSSSSRVSYEQYF. DNA of the CDR3: TGTGCCAGCTCATCGTCGTCGTCTCGGGTTTCCTACGAGCAGTACTTC.

The chain couples TRBV6-5 to TRBJ2-7; TRBD1 matches 8 bases. Germline V gene lookup returns CDR1 MNHEY and CDR2 SVGAGI. CDR3 length: 15 residues. With V trimmed by 7 bases and J by 5 bases, 13 bases remained unmatched. The CDR3 nucleotides are TGTGCCAGCACTATACCAGGGGGCCGACGACACGAGCAGTACTTC. Protein: CASTIPGGRRHEQYF.

This clone was seen just once. The rearrangement joins TRBV5-6 to TRBJ1-5, with 7 nucleotides matching TRBD1. The ends lost 1 base at V and 2 bases at J; junction bases unmatched: 3. From germline, CDR1 is SGHDT and CDR2 YYEEEE. The CDR3 loop spans 15 amino acids. The DNA of the CDR3 is TGTGCCAGCAGCTTGACAGGGGCTGGCAATCAGCCCCAGCATTTT. Translating gives CASSLTGAGNQPQHF.

This clone was picked up one time. The chain links TRBV4-1 to TRBJ1-2; 7 positions agree with TRBD1. With V trimmed by 3 bases and J by 4 bases, 11 bases remained unmatched. Germline-derived CDR1 and CDR2 are MGHRA and YSYEKL. The CDR3 spans 16 residues. CDR3 amino acids: CASSHNQDRVGYGYTF. The DNA of the CDR3 is TGCGCCAGCAGCCATAATCAAGACAGGGTGGGCTATGGCTACACCTTC.

This chain uses TRBV19 with TRBJ1-2, with D possibly matching TRBD1 (6 bases). Germline V lookup: CDR1 LNHDA, CDR2 SQIVND (reference sequence). The CDR3 has 12 amino acids. V lost 6 bases to trimming and J lost 5 bases, with 10 bases between them. The CDR3, as DNA: TGTGCCAGTAGCCCCCAGGGGTATGGCTACACCTTC. Translation gives CASSPQGYGYTF.

This clone was counted only a few times. In DNA form, the CDR3 reads TGCAGCGTTGGTACAGGGAATTATGAAGCTTTCTTT. It translates to CSVGTGNYEAFF. This chain connects TRBV29-1 to TRBJ1-1; tentatively, D is TRBD1 (6 bases). The V end was cut by 4 bases, the J end by 7 bases, with 13 bases between. Germline loops: CDR1 SQVTM, CDR2 ANQGSEA. CDR3 size: 12 residues.

The chain combines TRBV16 with TRBJ2-1; 9 positions agree with TRBD1. This CDR3 comprises 15 residues. Germline V gene sequence: CDR1 KGHSY, CDR2 FQNENV. Losses at the gene ends were 0 bases for V and 5 bases for J; bases not matched to a gene: 2. Here the CDR3 DNA reads TGTGCCAGCAGCCAATCGGGGACAGGGAACAATGAGCAGTTCTTC. Translation: CASSQSGTGNNEQFF.

A single count supports this clone. The genes are TRBV5-1 and TRBJ2-7; D may be TRBD1 (6 bases). CDR1 and CDR2 (germline): SGHRS, YFSETQ. The CDR3 runs to 16 residues. The V end was cut by 4 bases, the J end by 0 bases, with 17 bases between. The CDR3 here is CASSGQTFSSSYEQYF. The CDR3, as DNA: TGCGCCAGCAGCGGACAGACTTTTTCCAGCTCCTACGAGCAGTACTTC.